The 5 T cell receptor beta chains reported below all come from one sample, sequenced in a study of blood T cell repertoires in COVID-19 (dated by TCRdb to about 2020). Library preparation employed the immunoSEQ multiplex PCR assay. TCRdb took over this immuneACCESS table, retaining in-frame rearrangements with V and J assigned. Such tables are incomplete; in checked studies, under half of the missing clones stem from an unresolved V gene, and the remainder is unexplained. The sample has around 100,000 clones on record, more than 65% of them singletons. The ten biggest clones cover approximately 1.5% of the sample. Sequencing was carried out using peripheral blood. The receptor set was obtained from a man aged 50 or older with acute or convalescent COVID-19.

The chain is built from TRBV2 and TRBJ1-5; a possible D gene is TRBD1 (5 bases). Trimming cost V 4 bases and J 1 base, with 17 bases left between them. CDR3 length: 17 residues. From germline, CDR1 is SNHLY and CDR2 FYNNEI. The CDR3 is CASSAPGGIRSNQPQHF. In DNA, the CDR3 is TGTGCCAGCAGTGCTCCGGGGGGGATTCGGAGCAATCAGCCCCAGCATTTT.

The chain joins TRBV6-4 to TRBJ1-2; 9 bases align to TRBD1. V lost 8 bases and J lost 2; bases outside the gene matches: 6. This CDR3 has 14 residues. CDR1 is MRHNA, CDR2 SNTAGT, per germline. The CDR3 DNA follows: TGTGCCAGCTCCCGGGGACAGGGAAACTATGGCTACACCTTC. It specifies CASSRGQGNYGYTF.

CDR3 in DNA: TGTGCCAGCAGCGCTCAGAACCGTTCACCCCTCCACTTT. Its translation: CASSAQNRSPLHF. The rearrangement uses TRBV7-3 and TRBJ1-6; the D is unclear. CDR1 and CDR2 from the germline V gene are SGHTA and FQGTGA. The CDR3 is 13 amino acids. Trimming took off 5 bases at V and 9 bases at J, with 11 bases between the two ends.

This sequence joins TRBV18 and TRBJ2-3; D not resolved. This CDR3 has 17 residues. Germline V lookup: CDR1 KGHSH, CDR2 LQKENI. The V end lost 1 base, the J end lost 0 bases, and 14 bases lay between the germline ends. The CDR3 loop is CASSPLRSVPSTDTQYF. The CDR3 DNA is TGTGCCAGCTCACCACTGAGGAGCGTCCCTAGCACAGATACGCAGTATTTT.

J is TRBJ1-2 and V is TRBV4-1, with D perhaps matching TRBD1 (5 bases). Looked up from germline, CDR1 is MGHRA and CDR2 is YSYEKL. With 0 bases removed from V and 5 bases from J, the gap between germline ends came to 13 bases. The CDR3 is made up of 15 amino acids. The CDR3 nucleotides read TGCGCCAGCAGCCAAGATAGTCAAGGGGTGTATGGCTACACCTTC. Its protein product is CASSQDSQGVYGYTF.